A selection of T cell receptor beta chains follows, all from one sample in a study of cytomegalovirus exposure and HLA in healthy donors. Assay: immunoSEQ multiplex PCR; the TCRdb copy retains only in-frame clones and omits some. The table records approximately 100,000 clones, under 85% of them present only once. The sample comprised PBMCs. The receptors were gathered from a man younger than 35 in good health and CMV-seropositive. CDR3s include the opening cysteine and the closing phenylalanine or tryptophan. Each record gives: V gene, D gene, clone size, J gene, CDR3 protein, CDR3 DNA. A D gene is named only where the DNA matches it firmly. Part of the rows lack a size; the others show once, few, many or a class for expanded clones.

TRBV21-1,-,once,TRBJ2-7,CASNRELFLSSVHSSEQYF,TGTGCCAGCAACCGGGAGTTGTTTTTGAGTTCGGTACATTCGAGCGAGCAGTACTTC
TRBV25-1,TRBD1,-,TRBJ2-7,CASSALGQGRTSEQYF,TGTGCCAGCAGTGCCCTGGGACAGGGACGAACCTCCGAGCAGTACTTC
TRBV10-3,TRBD1,-,TRBJ2-1,CAISEQGVIYNEQFF,TGTGCCATCAGTGAGCAGGGGGTTATCTACAATGAGCAGTTCTTC
TRBV27,TRBD2,-,TRBJ2-2,CASSSLRASGHTGELFF,TGTGCCAGCAGTTCCCTTCGCGCTAGCGGACACACCGGGGAGCTGTTTTTT
TRBV6-1,-,-,TRBJ1-1,CASSEVPVNTEAFF,TGTGCCAGCAGTGAAGTTCCTGTCAACACTGAAGCTTTCTTT
TRBV28,TRBD1,-,TRBJ1-6,CASSAGQGYNSPLHF,TGTGCCAGCAGCGCCGGACAGGGCTATAATTCACCCCTCCACTTT
TRBV5-6,TRBD2,-,TRBJ2-3,CASSRTGGLSTDTQYF,TGTGCCAGCAGCCGAACGGGGGGGCTGAGCACAGATACGCAGTATTTT
TRBV6-6,-,-,TRBJ1-1,CASSYSHGRGNTEAFF,TGTGCCAGCAGTTACTCTCACGGGCGGGGGAACACTGAAGCTTTCTTT
TRBV27,-,-,TRBJ2-2,CASSARVFTGELFF,TGTGCCAGCAGTGCCCGGGTTTTTACCGGGGAGCTGTTTTTT
TRBV30,TRBD2,once,TRBJ2-3,CAWSNSGDTQYF,TGTGCCTGGAGTAATAGCGGGGATACGCAGTATTTT
TRBV6-5,TRBD2,-,TRBJ2-7,CASSYAGGAYEQYF,TGTGCCAGCAGTTACGCGGGGGGGGCCTACGAGCAGTACTTC
TRBV5-6,TRBD1,-,TRBJ1-3,CASSRRDRAGNTIYF,TGTGCCAGCAGCAGGCGGGACAGGGCTGGAAACACCATATATTTT
TRBV4-1,-,-,TRBJ2-1,CASSRSRGNEQFF,TGCGCCAGCAGCCGGTCTAGGGGCAATGAGCAGTTCTTC
TRBV29-1,TRBD2,-,TRBJ2-2,CSVDDPSGGTTGELFF,TGCAGCGTTGACGACCCTAGCGGGGGCACCACCGGGGAGCTGTTTTTT
TRBV19,-,-,TRBJ1-1,CASSIGLQAQITEAFF,TGTGCCAGTAGTATAGGCCTACAGGCACAGATCACTGAAGCTTTCTTT
TRBV18,-,-,TRBJ1-2,CASSLGDTNYGYTF,TGTGCCAGCTCACTAGGGGACACAAACTATGGCTACACCTTC
TRBV7-6,-,-,TRBJ2-7,CASSLGDDRAYEQYF,TGTGCCAGCAGCTTAGGGGATGACAGAGCCTACGAGCAGTACTTC
TRBV6-4,TRBD1,-,TRBJ1-6,CASMAPGQGDQSPLHF,TGTGCCAGCATGGCCCCTGGACAGGGAGATCAGTCACCCCTCCACTTT
TRBV7-9,-,-,TRBJ2-5,CASSFPPVFDQETQYF,TGTGCCAGCAGCTTCCCCCCCGTGTTCGACCAAGAGACCCAGTACTTC
TRBV11-2,TRBD1,-,TRBJ1-2,CASSSIRDRDYGYTF,TGTGCCAGCAGCTCAATCCGGGACAGGGACTATGGCTACACCTTC
TRBV5-6,-,-,TRBJ2-3,CASSPLDTDTQYF,TGTGCCAGCAGCCCCCTAGACACAGATACGCAGTATTTT
TRBV5-1,-,-,TRBJ1-1,CASSAPGFTEAFF,TGCGCCAGCAGCGCACCGGGATTCACTGAAGCTTTCTTT
TRBV2,TRBD1,-,TRBJ1-2,CASSEGDRDYGYTF,TGTGCCAGCAGTGAAGGGGACAGGGACTATGGCTACACCTTC
TRBV18,-,-,TRBJ2-2,CASSPRTANTGELFF,TGTGCCAGCTCACCAAGGACAGCGAACACCGGGGAGCTGTTTTTT
TRBV5-5,TRBD2,-,TRBJ2-7,CASSSLGGRGGRSEQYF,TGTGCCAGCAGCTCTCTCGGGGGGCGGGGGGGCCGAAGTGAGCAGTACTTC
TRBV7-9,TRBD2,-,TRBJ2-5,CASSLGTGASGGALETQYF,TGTGCCAGCAGCTTAGGCACGGGCGCTAGCGGGGGGGCCCTGGAGACCCAGTACTTC